A single sample gave rise to the 8 T cell receptor beta chains below, sequenced in a study of shared clonotypes between healthy human individuals. Positive CCR7 selection of CD45RO-negative cells yielded the naive CD8 cells, and terminally differentiated effector memory CD45RA+ cells were excluded. The protocol was immunoSEQ multiplex PCR, while the TCRdb copy is restricted to in-frame clones and leaves out a portion. The sample records about 2.2 million clones, roughly 93% being singletons. Sequencing used naive CD8+ T cells from PBMCs. All receptors come from a man younger than 30 in good health. Some clones in this sample may be carry-over from other donors' samples.

CDR3 DNA: TGTGCCAGCAGTGGCTCCCCCCCTCTTTATGGCTACACCTTC. This codes for CASSGSPPLYGYTF. The V and J genes are TRBV27 and TRBJ1-2; D unresolved. CDR3 length: 14 residues. Between the trimmed V and J ends, which lost 5 bases and 5 bases, there was a span of 15 bases. Germline V gene sequence: CDR1 MNHEY, CDR2 SMNVEV (reference sequence).

The chain uses TRBV28 and TRBJ1-5, with D perhaps TRBD1 (5 bases). Per the germline V gene, CDR1 is MDHEN and CDR2 is SYDVKM. The CDR3 consists of 16 residues. V shed 5 bases and J shed 6 bases, with 20 bases lying between them. The CDR3 nucleotides read TGTGCCAGCAGTCCCCCTCGGGGCCCACGCGGTCAGCCCCAGCATTTT. It encodes CASSPPRGPRGQPQHF. Using reference TRBV28 and TRBJ1-5 for the parts outside the CDR3, the full variable domain is DVKVTQSSRYLVKRTGEKVFLECVQDMDHENMFWYRQDPGLGLRLIYFSYDVKMKEKGDIPEGYSVSREKKERFSLILESASTNQTSMYLCASSPPRGPRGQPQHFGDGTRLSIL.

The J gene is TRBJ2-1, the V gene TRBV27, with 12 bases that match TRBD2. J lost 8 bases, V lost 5 bases, and 7 bases had no gene match. CDR3 size: 15 residues. Germline V gene sequence: CDR1 MNHEY, CDR2 SMNVEV (reference sequence). The DNA of the CDR3 is TGTGCCAGCAGTACCCGGACTAGCGGGGACGATGAGCAGTTCTTC. Its protein product is CASSTRTSGDDEQFF.

Turning to this clone: One end of the junction varies from germline; a read error may be responsible. V and J are TRBV7-2 and TRBJ2-7; either TRBD1 or TRBD2 may supply D (6 bases each). Germline V gene sequence: CDR1 SGHTA, CDR2 FQGNSA. The CDR3 length is 11 residues. The CDR3 reads CASSLRWRGNF. The CDR3 coding sequence is TGTGCCAGCAGCTTAAGGTGGAGGGGGAACTTC.

Details on this clone: Mismatch with germline at one junction end may stem from a read error. The chain has TRBV27 and TRBJ2-1; 10 bases map to TRBD2. There are 15 residues in the CDR3. CDR1 is MNHEY, CDR2 SMNVEV, per germline (reference sequence). The CDR3 loop reads CASSVAGGSSNEQFF. Here the CDR3 DNA reads TGTGCCAGCAGCGTAGCGGGAGGTTCCTCCAATGAGCAGTTCTTC.

The genes are TRBV6-5 and TRBJ2-3; 7 bases match TRBD1. Germline V CDR1 and CDR2: MNHEY, SVGAGI. Trimming removed 0 bases from V and 4 bases from J; junction bases left unmatched: 7. This CDR3 is built from 16 residues. This CDR3 is CASSYSFRGQADTQYF. CDR3 coding DNA: TGTGCCAGCAGTTACTCGTTTAGGGGGCAGGCAGATACGCAGTATTTT.

The CDR3 bases are TGTGCCAGCAGCCTATTCCGGGGGCTCGAGCAGTACTTC. Translated: CASSLFRGLEQYF. The chain employs TRBV7-8 and TRBJ2-7; possibly TRBD1 or TRBD2 for D (6 bases each). The CDR3 contains 13 residues. V gave up 5 bases and J gave up 6 bases, with 14 bases separating them. The germline CDR1 and CDR2 sequences are SGHVS and FQNEAQ.

The chain combines TRBV5-4 with TRBJ1-1, with TRBD1 as a possible D gene (5 bases). The length of the CDR3 is 15 residues. Trimming left V 1 base short and J 5 bases short, with 15 bases between. CDR1 is SGHNT and CDR2 is YYREEE in the germline V gene (reference sequence). For the CDR3, the DNA is TGTGCCAGCAGCTTGATGGGGGGATTGTCAACTGAAGCTTTCTTT. Protein product: CASSLMGGLSTEAFF.